The rows below give T cell receptor beta chains drawn from one sample of a study of T cells in Graves' hyperthyroidism and ophthalmopathy. In TCRdb, the multiplex PCR reads were re-called with MiXCR into one record per CDR3 protein. The table lists some 400,000 distinct CDR3 sequences, about 13% of them singletons. Sequencing was carried out using blood. The receptor set was obtained from a man aged 25 to 40 with Graves' hyperthyroidism that later progressed to Graves' ophthalmopathy. CDR3s leave out the opening cysteine and the closing phenylalanine or tryptophan. The order of the fields is J gene, V gene, CDR3 protein.

TRBJ1-6 TRBV7-8 ASSLAVSGSPLH
TRBJ2-1 TRBV7-9 ASSPLLITEQF
TRBJ2-7 TRBV6-2/TRBV6-3 ASRGSAREQY
TRBJ2-7 TRBV7-9 ASSLGGGRLNSYEQY
TRBJ1-6 TRBV20-1 SARGPRESPLH
TRBJ1-2 TRBV5-5 AGSSGSANYGYT
TRBJ2-3 TRBV7-9 ASRGTDTQY
TRBJ2-7 TRBV27 ASSLSPGTIPYEQY
TRBJ2-7 TRBV11-2 ASSLVSWDSYEQY
TRBJ1-5 TRBV20-1 SAAGGTQPQH
TRBJ1-2 TRBV7-9 ASSTGQGGNYGYT
TRBJ2-3 TRBV7-7 ASSPGSGGGADTQY
TRBJ1-5 TRBV9 ASSVGAGGQPQH
TRBJ2-5 TRBV5-6 ASSYGTGLVQETQY
TRBJ2-2 TRBV24-1 ATSDLGQLNTGELF
TRBJ2-1 TRBV11-1 ASSFPGLGGNEQF
TRBJ2-7 TRBV4-1 ASSQLGVEGPYEQY
TRBJ1-1 TRBV11-2 ASSRQRTGEAF
TRBJ2-7 TRBV2 ASSEGPIGSSYEQY
TRBJ2-7 TRBV7-8 ASSLREGTYEQY
TRBJ1-3 TRBV20-1 SARDPQGFGNTIY
TRBJ1-1 TRBV20-1 SAGRTYDTEAF
TRBJ1-1 TRBV7-2 ASSLGGGDVRTEAF
TRBJ1-1 TRBV20-1 SAQGPTRTGEAF
TRBJ2-7 TRBV28 ASSLPISYEQY
TRBJ1-1 TRBV12-3/TRBV12-4 ASSGAREAF
TRBJ1-6 TRBV2 ASSEGTAYNSPLH
TRBJ1-4 TRBV12-3/TRBV12-4 ASSAGPPNEKLF
TRBJ2-1 TRBV7-9 ASSLVYHEQF
TRBJ2-2 TRBV5-1 ASSNLAGGLTGELF
TRBJ2-2 TRBV10-3 AISEGWNTGELF
TRBJ1-5 TRBV30 AWSPGGPGQPQH
TRBJ1-1 TRBV7-9 ASSLGGLGAF
TRBJ2-3 TRBV28 ASEKRGGPDTQY
TRBJ1-1 TRBV6-1 ASSDRGTAEAF
TRBJ1-1 TRBV20-1 SASGSGPLKGNTEAF
TRBJ2-3 TRBV12-3/TRBV12-4 ASSYRGTSTDTQY
TRBJ1-5 TRBV28 ASSRTINQPQH
TRBJ1-6 TRBV11-2 ASSSRGTGLYNSPLH
TRBJ1-5 TRBV9 ASSPEGQGRQPQH
TRBJ2-1 TRBV2 ASKSGTSSYNEQF
TRBJ2-1 TRBV7-2 ASSRGAGDPYNEQF
TRBJ1-4 TRBV6-1 ASSGTGNAEKLF
TRBJ1-1 TRBV5-1 ASSYRTENTEAF
TRBJ2-7 TRBV18 ASSSRDRGSEQY
TRBJ1-6 TRBV4-1 ASSQDVGASDNSPLH
TRBJ1-4 TRBV6-1 ASSERGPNEKLF
TRBJ2-1 TRBV7-2 ASSLRSASSGRYNEQF
TRBJ2-1 TRBV5-1 ASSSHRERNEQF